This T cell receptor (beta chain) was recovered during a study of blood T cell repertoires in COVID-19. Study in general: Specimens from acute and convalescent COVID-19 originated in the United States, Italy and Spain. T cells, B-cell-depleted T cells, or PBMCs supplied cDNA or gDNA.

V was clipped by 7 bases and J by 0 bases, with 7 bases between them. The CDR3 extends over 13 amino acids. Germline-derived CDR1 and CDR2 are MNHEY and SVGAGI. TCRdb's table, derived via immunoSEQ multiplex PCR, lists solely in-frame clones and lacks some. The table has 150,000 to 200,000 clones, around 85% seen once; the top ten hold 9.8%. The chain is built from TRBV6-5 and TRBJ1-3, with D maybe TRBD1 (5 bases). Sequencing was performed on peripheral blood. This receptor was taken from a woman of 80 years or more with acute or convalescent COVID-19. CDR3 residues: CASTDSSGNTIYF. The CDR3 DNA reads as TGTGCCAGCACAGACAGCTCTGGAAACACCATATATTTT.